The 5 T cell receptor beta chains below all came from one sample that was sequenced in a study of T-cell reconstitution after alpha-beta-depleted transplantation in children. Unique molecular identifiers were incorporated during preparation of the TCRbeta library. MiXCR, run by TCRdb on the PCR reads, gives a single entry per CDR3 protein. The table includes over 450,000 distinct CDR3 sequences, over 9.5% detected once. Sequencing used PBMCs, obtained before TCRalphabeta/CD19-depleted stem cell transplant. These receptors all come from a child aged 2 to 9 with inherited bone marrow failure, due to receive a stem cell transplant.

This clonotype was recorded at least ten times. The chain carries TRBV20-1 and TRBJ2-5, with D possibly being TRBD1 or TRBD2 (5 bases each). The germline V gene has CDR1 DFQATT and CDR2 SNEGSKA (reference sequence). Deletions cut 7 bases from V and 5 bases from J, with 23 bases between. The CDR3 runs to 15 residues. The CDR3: CSVSNQGTLLETQYF. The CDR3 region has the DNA TGCAGTGTATCCAACCAAGGGACGCTTTTGGAGACCCAGTACTTC.

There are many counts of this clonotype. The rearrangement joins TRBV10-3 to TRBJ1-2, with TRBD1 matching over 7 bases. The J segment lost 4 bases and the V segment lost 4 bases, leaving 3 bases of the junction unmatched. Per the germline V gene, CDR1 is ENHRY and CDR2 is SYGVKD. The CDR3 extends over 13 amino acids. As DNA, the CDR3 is TGTGCCATCAGTGGGTGGGACAGCTATGGCTACACCTTC. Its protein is CAISGWDSYGYTF.

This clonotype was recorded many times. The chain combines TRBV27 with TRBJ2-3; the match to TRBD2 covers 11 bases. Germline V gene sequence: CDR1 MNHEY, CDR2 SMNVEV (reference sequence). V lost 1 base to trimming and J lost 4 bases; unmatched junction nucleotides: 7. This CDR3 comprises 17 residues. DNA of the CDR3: TGTGCCAGCAGTTTATACATAACTAGCGGGAGTTCAGATACGCAGTATTTT. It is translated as CASSLYITSGSSDTQYF.

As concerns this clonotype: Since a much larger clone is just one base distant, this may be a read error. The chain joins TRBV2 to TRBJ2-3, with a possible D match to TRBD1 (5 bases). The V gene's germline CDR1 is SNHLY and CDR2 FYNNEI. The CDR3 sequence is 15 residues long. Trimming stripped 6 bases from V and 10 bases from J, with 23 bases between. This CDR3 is CASSETELNGRSQYF. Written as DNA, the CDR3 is TGTGCCAGCAGCGAGACAGAGTTAAATGGGCGGTCGCAGTATTTT.

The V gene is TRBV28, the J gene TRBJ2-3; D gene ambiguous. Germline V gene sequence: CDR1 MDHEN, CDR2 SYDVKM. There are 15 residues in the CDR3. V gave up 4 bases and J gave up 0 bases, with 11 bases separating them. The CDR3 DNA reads TGTGCCAGCAGTTCGTCCGGGTCTAGCACAGATACGCAGTATTTT. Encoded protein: CASSSSGSSTDTQYF.